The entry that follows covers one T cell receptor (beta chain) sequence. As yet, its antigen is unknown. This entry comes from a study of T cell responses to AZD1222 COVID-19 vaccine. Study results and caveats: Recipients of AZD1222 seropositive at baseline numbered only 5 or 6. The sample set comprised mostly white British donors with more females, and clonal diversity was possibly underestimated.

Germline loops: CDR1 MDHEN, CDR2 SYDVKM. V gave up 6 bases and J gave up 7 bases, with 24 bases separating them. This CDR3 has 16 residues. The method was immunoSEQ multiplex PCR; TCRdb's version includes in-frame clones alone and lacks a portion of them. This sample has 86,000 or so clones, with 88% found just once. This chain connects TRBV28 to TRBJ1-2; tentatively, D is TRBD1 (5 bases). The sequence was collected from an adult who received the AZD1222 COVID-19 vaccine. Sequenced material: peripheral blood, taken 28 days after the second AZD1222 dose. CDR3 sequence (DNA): TGTGCCAGCAGCCCAAGAACAGGCCTAGGGGAGAGTGGCTACACCTTC. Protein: CASSPRTGLGESGYTF.